This entry lists 19 T cell receptor beta chains sequenced from one sample in a study of cytomegalovirus exposure and HLA in healthy donors. The primer mix had 60 Vbeta and 13 Jbeta primers. Using immunoSEQ multiplex PCR, the repertoire was profiled, and TCRdb retains in-frame clones only, with some absent. This sample has about 120,000 clones, with roughly 66% found just once. Material: PBMCs. The receptors derive from a young man in good health and CMV-seronegative.

The chain couples TRBV5-1 to TRBJ1-5; D call uncertain. Trimming removed 7 bases from V and 4 bases from J, with 12 bases in between. The germline V gene has CDR1 SGHRS and CDR2 YFSETQ. The CDR3 runs to 13 residues. This CDR3 reads CASSEAVNQPQHF. The DNA of the CDR3 is TGCGCCAGCTCCGAGGCGGTTAATCAGCCCCAGCATTTT. The entire variable domain, with the rest obtained from reference TRBV5-1 and TRBJ1-5, is as follows: KAGVTQTPRYLIKTRGQQVTLSCSPISGHRSVSWYQQTPGQGLQFLFEYFSETQRNKGNFPGRFSGRQFSNSRSEMNVSTLELGDSALYLCASSEAVNQPQHFGDGTRLSIL.

This clone was picked up a small number of times. The rearrangement joins TRBV11-2 to TRBJ2-7; TRBD2 matches 8 bases. Looked up from germline, CDR1 is SGHAT and CDR2 is FQNNGV. The CDR3 has 15 amino acids. J gave up 3 bases and V 4 bases, and 8 bases lay outside the gene matches. CDR3: CASSSLREGGYEQYF. The CDR3 DNA reads as TGTGCCAGCAGCTCTCTCCGGGAGGGGGGCTACGAGCAGTACTTC.

The genes are TRBV18 and TRBJ2-1; D is possibly TRBD1 (5 bases). The germline CDR1 and CDR2 sequences are KGHSH and LQKENI. The ends were cut back, 0 bases at V and 9 bases at J, with 18 bases in the middle. The CDR3 has 16 amino acids. DNA of the CDR3: TGTGCCAGCTCACCACCGTCCAGGGTTCACCACAGTGAGCAGTTCTTC. Encoded protein: CASSPPSRVHHSEQFF.

This clone was counted between two and nine times. The chain links TRBV27 to TRBJ2-7, with D possibly TRBD1 on 6 matching bases. The germline gives CDR1 MNHEY, CDR2 SMNVEV (reference sequence). The CDR3 extends over 14 amino acids. V gave up 4 bases and J gave up 4 bases, with 14 bases separating them. DNA of the CDR3: TGTGCCAGCAGTTCCCAGGGGACAAGGTACGAGCAGTACTTC. This encodes CASSSQGTRYEQYF.

The genes are TRBV7-9 and TRBJ1-4, with TRBD1 as a possible D gene (5 bases). The V end was cut by 2 bases, the J end by 8 bases, with 15 bases between. This CDR3 region has 15 residues. The germline CDR1 and CDR2 sequences are SEHNR and FQNEAQ (reference sequence). The CDR3, as DNA: TGTGCCAGCAGCTTATCGGGCAGGGAGGGAGAAAAACTGTTTTTT. Translating gives CASSLSGREGEKLFF.

The chain recombines TRBV25-1 with TRBJ2-3; tentative D call: TRBD2 (5 bases). The CDR3 sequence is 14 residues long. Trimming removed 3 bases at V and 2 bases at J, with 9 bases between. CDR1 is MGHDK, CDR2 SYGVNS, per germline. The CDR3 region has the DNA TGTGCCAGCAGTGACACGACTACCACAGATACGCAGTATTTT. Amino acids: CASSDTTTTDTQYF.

The V call is TRBV11-3, the J call TRBJ1-1; TRBD1 agrees at 7 bases. V lost 1 base, J lost 11 bases, and 4 bases stayed unmatched. This CDR3 has 12 amino acids. Germline-derived CDR1 and CDR2 are SGHNT and YENEEA. The CDR3 DNA sequence: TGTGCCAGCAGCTTAGCAGGGGGAGAGGCTTTCTTT. This sequence encodes CASSLAGGEAFF.

The rearrangement uses TRBV29-1 and TRBJ2-1; D gene unclear. This CDR3 comprises 13 residues. The V gene lost 5 bases and the J gene lost 6 bases, with 14 bases spanning the gap. The germline gives CDR1 SQVTM, CDR2 ANQGSEA. CDR3 region: CSVRVVTLNEQFF. CDR3 sequence (DNA): TGCAGCGTTCGGGTAGTTACTCTCAATGAGCAGTTCTTC.

The V call is TRBV19, the J call TRBJ2-2; D possibly corresponds to TRBD2 (5 bases). The CDR3 runs 15 residues. V lost 7 bases to trimming and J lost 2 bases, with 14 bases between them. Looked up from germline, CDR1 is LNHDA and CDR2 is SQIVND (reference sequence). CDR3 sequence: CASTLLAGNTGELFF. DNA of the CDR3: TGTGCCAGTACGTTACTCGCGGGTAACACCGGGGAGCTGTTTTTT.

The chain employs TRBV27 and TRBJ2-7; TRBD1 agrees at 7 bases. The germline CDR1 and CDR2 sequences are MNHEY and SMNVEV (reference sequence). The CDR3 extends over 15 amino acids. J was trimmed by 1 base and V by 6 bases; bases with no gene match: 9. CDR3 sequence reads: CASRNLGTASYEQYF. CDR3 nucleotides: TGTGCCAGCAGAAATCTCGGGACAGCTTCCTACGAGCAGTACTTC.

J is TRBJ1-1 and V is TRBV9; unclear D gene. The V gene's germline CDR1 is SGDLS and CDR2 YYNGEE. With 0 bases removed from V and 2 bases from J, the gap between germline ends came to 11 bases. CDR3 size: 15 residues. The CDR3 protein is CASSVGVLGNTEAFF. The DNA of the CDR3 is TGTGCCAGCAGCGTAGGAGTTTTGGGCAACACTGAAGCTTTCTTT.

The chain has TRBV1 and TRBJ2-5; the table's D call TRBD2 went unverified against the DNA. TRBV1 is deemed a pseudogene. This CDR3 contains 14 residues. The CDR3 reads CTSIRGGGGETQYF. CDR3 nucleotides: TGCACCAGTATCCGGGGGGGAGGGGGAGAGACCCAGTACTTC.

V is TRBV19 and J is TRBJ2-2; 7 bases are a match to TRBD1. With 4 bases clipped from V and 7 bases from J, the junction kept 6 bases outside the gene matches. CDR3 length: 14 amino acids. CDR1 is LNHDA, CDR2 SQIVND, per germline (reference sequence). The CDR3 region has the DNA TGTGCCAGTAGTAGCACAGGGGTGGGCGGGGAGCTGTTTTTT. It is translated as CASSSTGVGGELFF.

This clone came up a few times. For the CDR3, the DNA is TGTGCCAGCAGCTTAGCAGGCGGTACGGGGAGCTCCTACGAGCAGTACTTC. This gives the protein CASSLAGGTGSSYEQYF. V gene TRBV13 combines with J gene TRBJ2-7, with a tentative D call TRBD2 (5 bases). This CDR3 has 17 amino acids. The germline V gene has CDR1 PRHDT and CDR2 FYEKMQ (reference sequence). V shed 1 base and J shed 0 bases, with 16 bases lying between them.

The table lists this clone with a few counts. The CDR3: CASSERGGDEQYF. CDR3 DNA sequence: TGTGCCAGCAGTGAACGTGGGGGGGACGAGCAGTACTTC. This chain uses TRBV6-1 with TRBJ2-7, with 7 bases identical to TRBD2. CDR3 length: 13 amino acids. The germline V gene has CDR1 MNHNS and CDR2 SASEGT. Losses at the gene ends were 2 bases for V and 5 bases for J; bases not matched to a gene: 3.

This clone turned up a few times. The V and J genes are TRBV6-6 and TRBJ2-3; no firm D call. The CDR3 runs to 12 residues. V gave up 5 bases and J gave up 1 base, with 4 bases separating them. CDR1 is MNHNY, CDR2 SVGAGI, per germline (reference sequence). The CDR3 DNA reads as TGTGCCAGCAGTCGGGGCACAGATACGCAGTATTTT. Translating it yields CASSRGTDTQYF.

This clone was observed a handful of times. This chain uses TRBV30 with TRBJ1-1; D possibly corresponds to TRBD1 (6 bases). Germline lookup yields CDR1 GTSNPN and CDR2 SVGIG (reference sequence). This CDR3 has 12 residues. The V end was cut by 4 bases, the J end by 6 bases, with 12 bases between. CDR3 region: CAWNQGIAEAFF. CDR3 nucleotides: TGTGCCTGGAATCAGGGGATTGCTGAAGCTTTCTTT.

V usage is TRBV7-9 and J usage is TRBJ1-1, with a weak D call TRBD1 (5 bases). The V end lost 5 bases, the J end lost 4 bases, and 17 bases lay between the germline ends. From germline, CDR1 is SEHNR and CDR2 FQNEAQ (reference sequence). CDR3 length: 15 amino acids. CDR3 DNA sequence: TGTGCCAGCAGCCTAGGATTAAGGGGAAGCACTGAAGCTTTCTTT. Translated, it gives CASSLGLRGSTEAFF.

The chain uses TRBV7-8 and TRBJ2-5, with D maybe TRBD2 (9 bases). Germline CDR1 and CDR2: SGHVS and FQNEAQ. The CDR3 length is 17 residues. The germline V and J ends were trimmed by 8 bases and 7 bases, with 29 bases remaining between them. CDR3 DNA sequence: TGTGCCAGCCGGGCGACAGGGGCCGGGACTAGCCGGATGACCCAGTACTTC. Protein sequence: CASRATGAGTSRMTQYF.